The present T cell receptor beta chain was sequenced within a study of blood T cells in healthy people across ages. Primers used in a second PCR of about 7 to 11 cycles were a sample-barcoded 5' primer and a J-beta primer mix. The authors tagged each cDNA molecule using a template-switch adaptor with 12 random nucleotides. TCRdb reprocessed the 5' RACE reads via MiXCR and lists one record per CDR3 protein. The sample lists roughly 1.6 million distinct CDR3 sequences; 34% were seen once. The CDR3 runs 14 residues. Germline lookup yields CDR1 MGHRA and CDR2 YSYEKL. V was pared by 4 bases and J by 1 base, with 10 bases between. Study-wide results and caveats: Among long-lived donors, naive CD4+ cells were more numerous and diversity higher than in aged donors. Significant beta diversity loss was already apparent by age approximately 38, declining roughly linearly.

A single count supports this clonotype. Its target is not known. The sequencing sample was made of blood. The origin of this receptor is a woman aged 25 to 39 in good health. This chain links TRBV4-1 with TRBJ1-1, with D unclear. CDR3 sequence (DNA): TGCGCCAGCAGCCTAAAGGACGGGAACACTGAAGCTTTCTTT. Protein: CASSLKDGNTEAFF.